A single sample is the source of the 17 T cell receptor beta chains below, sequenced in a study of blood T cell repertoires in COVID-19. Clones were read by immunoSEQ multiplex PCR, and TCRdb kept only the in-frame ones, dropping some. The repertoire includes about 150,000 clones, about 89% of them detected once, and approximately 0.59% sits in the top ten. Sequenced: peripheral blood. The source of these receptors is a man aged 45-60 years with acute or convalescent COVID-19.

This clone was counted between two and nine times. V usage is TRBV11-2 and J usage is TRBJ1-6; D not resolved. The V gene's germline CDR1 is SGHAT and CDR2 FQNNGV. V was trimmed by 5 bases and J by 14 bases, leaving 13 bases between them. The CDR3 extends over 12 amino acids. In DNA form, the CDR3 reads TGTGCCAGCAGCCCCCGAGGTCTCTCCCTCCACTTT. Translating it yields CASSPRGLSLHF.

The CDR3 sequence is CASSLNSATDTQYF. The CDR3 DNA is TGTGCCAGCAGCTTAAATAGCGCCACAGATACGCAGTATTTT. This sequence joins TRBV7-3 and TRBJ2-3, with D maybe TRBD2 (5 bases). The ends were cut back, 1 base at V and 2 bases at J, with 7 bases in the middle. The germline V gene encodes CDR1 SGHTA and CDR2 FQGTGA. This CDR3 is built from 14 residues.

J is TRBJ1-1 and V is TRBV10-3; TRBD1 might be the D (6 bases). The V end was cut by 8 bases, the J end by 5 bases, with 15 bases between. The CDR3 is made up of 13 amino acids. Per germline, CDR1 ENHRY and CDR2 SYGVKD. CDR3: CAILRDKETEAFF. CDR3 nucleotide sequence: TGTGCCATCCTCCGGGACAAAGAAACTGAAGCTTTCTTT.

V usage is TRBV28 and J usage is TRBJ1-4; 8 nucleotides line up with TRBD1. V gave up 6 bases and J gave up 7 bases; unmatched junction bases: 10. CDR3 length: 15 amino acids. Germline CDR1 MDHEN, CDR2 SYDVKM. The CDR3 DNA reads TGTGCCAGCAGATACGGACAGGGAGTCTTTGAAAAACTGTTTTTT. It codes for CASRYGQGVFEKLFF.

CDR3 region: CASSQTGGGGNQPQHF. The CDR3 region has the DNA TGTGCCAGCTCTCAGACAGGGGGCGGGGGCAATCAGCCCCAGCATTTT. The rearrangement links TRBV18 to TRBJ1-5; 10 nucleotides match TRBD1. J gave up 2 bases and V 6 bases, and 7 bases lay outside the gene matches. The CDR3 is made up of 16 amino acids. Germline V gene data show CDR1 as KGHSH and CDR2 as LQKENI.

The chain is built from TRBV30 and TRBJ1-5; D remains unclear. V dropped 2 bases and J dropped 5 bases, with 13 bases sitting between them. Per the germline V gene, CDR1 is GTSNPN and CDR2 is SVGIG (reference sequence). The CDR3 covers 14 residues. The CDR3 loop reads CAWSRELGDQPQHF. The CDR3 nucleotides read TGTGCCTGGAGTCGGGAGCTTGGCGATCAGCCCCAGCATTTT.

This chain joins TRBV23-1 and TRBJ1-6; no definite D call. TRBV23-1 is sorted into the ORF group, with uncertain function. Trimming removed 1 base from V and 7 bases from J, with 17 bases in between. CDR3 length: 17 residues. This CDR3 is CASSQYNSPNPNSPLHF. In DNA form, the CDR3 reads TGCGCCAGCAGTCAATATAACAGCCCAAACCCAAATTCACCCCTCCACTTT.

The chain's CDR3 is CASSWDRRLAGEFYEQYF. CDR3 DNA sequence: TGCGCCAGCAGCTGGGACAGGAGACTAGCGGGTGAGTTCTACGAGCAGTACTTC. The gene calls are TRBV5-1 and TRBJ2-7; 10 bases map to TRBD2. The germline V gene has CDR1 SGHRS and CDR2 YFSETQ. Germline trimming cut 3 bases from V and 3 bases from J; bases unmatched to any gene: 15. The CDR3 length is 18 residues.

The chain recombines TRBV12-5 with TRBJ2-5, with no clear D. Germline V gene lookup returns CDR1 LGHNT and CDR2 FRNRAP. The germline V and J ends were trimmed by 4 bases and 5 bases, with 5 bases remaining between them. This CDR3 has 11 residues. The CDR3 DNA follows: TGTGCTAGTGGTTCTGCGGAGACCCAGTACTTC. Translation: CASGSAETQYF. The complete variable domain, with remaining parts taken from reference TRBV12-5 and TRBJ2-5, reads DARVTQTPRHKVTEMGQEVTMRCQPILGHNTVFWYRQTMMQGLELLAYFRNRAPLDDSGMPKDRFSAEMPDATLATLKIQPSEPRDSAVYFCASGSAETQYFGPGTRLLVL.

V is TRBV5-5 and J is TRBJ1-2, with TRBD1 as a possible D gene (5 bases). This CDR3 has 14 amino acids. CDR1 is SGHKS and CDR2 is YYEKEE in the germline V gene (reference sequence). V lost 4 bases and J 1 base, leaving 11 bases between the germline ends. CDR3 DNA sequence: TGTGCCAGCAGCCCAGCGGGGGTTAACTATGGCTACACCTTC. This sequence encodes CASSPAGVNYGYTF.

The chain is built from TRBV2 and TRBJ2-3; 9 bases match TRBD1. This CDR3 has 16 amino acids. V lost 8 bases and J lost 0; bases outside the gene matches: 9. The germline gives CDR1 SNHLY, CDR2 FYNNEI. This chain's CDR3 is CASCPTGGLSTDTQYF. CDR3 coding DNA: TGTGCCAGCTGTCCGACAGGGGGACTTAGCACAGATACGCAGTATTTT.

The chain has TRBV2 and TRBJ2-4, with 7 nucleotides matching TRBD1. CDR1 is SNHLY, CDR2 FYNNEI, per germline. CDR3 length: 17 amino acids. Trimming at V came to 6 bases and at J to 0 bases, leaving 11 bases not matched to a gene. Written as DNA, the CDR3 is TGTGCCAGCAGCGTCGACAGGGAAGGGTTAGCCAAAAACATTCAGTACTTC. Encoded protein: CASSVDREGLAKNIQYF. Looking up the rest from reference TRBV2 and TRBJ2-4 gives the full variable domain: EPEVTQTPSHQVTQMGQEVILRCVPISNHLYFYWYRQILGQKVEFLVSFYNNEISEKSEIFDDQFSVERPDGSNFTLKIRSTKLEDSAMYFCASSVDREGLAKNIQYFGAGTRLSVL.

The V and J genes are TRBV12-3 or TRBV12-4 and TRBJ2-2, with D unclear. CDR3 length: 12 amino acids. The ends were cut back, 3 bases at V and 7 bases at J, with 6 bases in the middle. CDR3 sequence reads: CASSFFGGELFF. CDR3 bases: TGTGCCAGCAGTTTTTTCGGCGGGGAGCTGTTTTTT.

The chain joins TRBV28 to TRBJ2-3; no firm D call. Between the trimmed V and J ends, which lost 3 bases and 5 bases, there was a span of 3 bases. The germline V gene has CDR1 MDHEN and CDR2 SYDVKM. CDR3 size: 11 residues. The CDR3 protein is CASSFVDTQYF. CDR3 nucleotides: TGTGCCAGCAGTTTCGTAGATACGCAGTATTTT. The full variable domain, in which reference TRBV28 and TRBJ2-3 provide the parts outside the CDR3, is DVKVTQSSRYLVKRTGEKVFLECVQDMDHENMFWYRQDPGLGLRLIYFSYDVKMKEKGDIPEGYSVSREKKERFSLILESASTNQTSMYLCASSFVDTQYFGPGTRLTVL.

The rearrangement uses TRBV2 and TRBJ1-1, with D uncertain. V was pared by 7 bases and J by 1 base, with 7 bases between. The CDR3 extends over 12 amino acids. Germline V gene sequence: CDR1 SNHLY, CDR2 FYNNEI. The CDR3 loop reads CASNNPNTEAFF. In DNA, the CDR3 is TGTGCCAGCAACAACCCGAACACTGAAGCTTTCTTT.

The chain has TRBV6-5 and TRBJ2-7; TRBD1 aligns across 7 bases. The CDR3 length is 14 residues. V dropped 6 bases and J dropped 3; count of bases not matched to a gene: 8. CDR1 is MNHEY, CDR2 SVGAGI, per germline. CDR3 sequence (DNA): TGTGCCAGCAGGTTACAGGGGAATGACTACGAGCAGTACTTC. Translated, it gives CASRLQGNDYEQYF.

As DNA, the CDR3 is TGCAGCGCCGGACAGGGTTCCGAGCAGTACTTC. This translates into CSAGQGSEQYF. V gene TRBV29-1 combines with J gene TRBJ2-7; 8 nucleotides align to TRBD1. The germline CDR1 and CDR2 sequences are SQVTM and ANQGSEA. V lost 7 bases to trimming and J lost 6 bases; unmatched junction nucleotides: 5. The CDR3 contains 11 residues.